This passage covers 31 T cell receptor beta chains from one sample sequenced in a study of cytomegalovirus exposure and HLA in healthy donors (dated by TCRdb to about 2017). Receptor libraries were prepared by the immunoSEQ multiplex PCR assay. A mixture of 60 forward primers for TCR Vbeta segments and 13 reverse primers for TCR Jbeta segments was used in the multiplex PCR. The clones in this table, taken by TCRdb from immuneACCESS, are in-frame only. Not every clone is retained; where verified, under half of the shortfall comes from an unresolved V gene, and the cause of the rest is unknown. In all, the sample holds about 150,000 clones, and 65% to 90% of those were seen once. The top ten hold nearly 6.5% of the sample. Sequenced sample: PBMCs. The receptors were gathered from a man in his fifties in good health and CMV-seropositive.

Only one count was recorded for this clone. The rearrangement links TRBV30 to TRBJ1-2; maybe TRBD1 (6 bases). The ends were cut back, 7 bases at V and 5 bases at J, with 17 bases in the middle. The CDR3 length is 13 residues. Germline lookup yields CDR1 GTSNPN and CDR2 SVGIG (reference sequence). This CDR3 is CASPRTDFYGYTF. DNA for the CDR3: TGTGCCTCACCACGGACAGATTTTTATGGCTACACCTTC.

The rearrangement links TRBV5-6 to TRBJ2-4, with D hard to call. CDR1 and CDR2 from the germline V gene are SGHDT and YYEEEE. V was pared by 0 bases and J by 8 bases, with 6 bases between. The CDR3 contains 12 residues. CDR3 amino acids: CASSLGADIQYF. The CDR3 bases are TGTGCCAGCAGCTTGGGTGCGGACATTCAGTACTTC.

This chain's CDR3 is CASSPPGQGAVKNIQYF. The CDR3 DNA is TGTGCCAGCAGTCCTCCGGGACAGGGGGCCGTCAAAAACATTCAGTACTTC. J is TRBJ2-4 and V is TRBV4-2; TRBD1 matches 12 bases. The ends lost 6 bases at V and 3 bases at J; junction bases unmatched: 9. Per germline, CDR1 LGHNA and CDR2 YNFKEQ. This CDR3 is built from 17 residues.

The chain combines TRBV7-8 with TRBJ2-1, with a weak D call TRBD1 (6 bases). Trimming pared 5 bases from V and 9 bases from J, leaving 17 bases between. The CDR3 extends over 14 amino acids. Germline CDR1 is SGHVS and CDR2 is FQNEAQ. CDR3 DNA: TGTGCCAGCAGCCCCAGCTCCGTACAGGGTGAGCAGTTCTTC. It yields the protein CASSPSSVQGEQFF.

The chain employs TRBV6-1 and TRBJ2-3; D possibly corresponds to TRBD2 (5 bases). In germline, CDR1 is MNHNS, CDR2 SASEGT. The V and J ends lost 3 bases and 8 bases respectively, with 9 bases between them. This CDR3 region has 12 residues. CDR3 sequence: CASSDVGVTQYF. The CDR3, as DNA: TGTGCCAGCAGTGACGTGGGAGTTACGCAGTATTTT.

J is TRBJ2-5 and V is TRBV25-1; TRBD1 aligns across 9 bases. V trimming: 4 bases; J trimming: 4 bases; junction bases outside the gene matches: 7. Per the germline V gene, CDR1 is MGHDK and CDR2 is SYGVNS. The CDR3 length is 15 residues. In DNA, the CDR3 is TGTGCCAGCAGTGCTATACAGGGGGCTGGAGAGACCCAGTACTTC. It translates to CASSAIQGAGETQYF.

The chain combines TRBV11-3 with TRBJ2-1; TRBD2 matches at 7 bases. Losses at the gene ends were 5 bases for V and 6 bases for J; bases not matched to a gene: 4. Germline-derived CDR1 and CDR2 are SGHNT and YENEEA. This CDR3 has 13 amino acids. CDR3 in amino acids: CASSGRGRNEQFF. DNA of the CDR3: TGTGCCAGCAGCGGGAGGGGCCGCAATGAGCAGTTCTTC.

The V call is TRBV4-1, the J call TRBJ1-5, with a possible D match to TRBD1 (6 bases). Between the trimmed V and J ends, which lost 4 bases and 9 bases, there was a span of 13 bases. Germline values: CDR1 MGHRA, CDR2 YSYEKL. The CDR3 is 13 amino acids. Here the CDR3 DNA reads TGCGCCAGCAGCCTCCCAGGGGCTTGGCCCCAGCATTTT. Translated, it gives CASSLPGAWPQHF.

The rearrangement uses TRBV6-6 and TRBJ1-4; TRBD1 is a possible D gene (5 bases). CDR3 length equals 13 residues. V was pared by 11 bases and J by 0 bases, with 10 bases between. Germline V gene data show CDR1 as MNHNY and CDR2 as SVGAGI (reference sequence). The CDR3 coding sequence is TGTGCCGGAAGGGGTGCAACTAATGAAAAACTGTTTTTT. This sequence encodes CAGRGATNEKLFF.

V and J are TRBV11-3 and TRBJ2-3, with 13 bases aligning to TRBD2. Germline lookup yields CDR1 SGHNT and CDR2 YENEEA. J lost 3 bases, V lost 4 bases, and 4 bases had no gene match. This CDR3 comprises 16 residues. DNA for the CDR3: TGTGCCAGCAGCTCTGGACTAGCGGGGGAAACAGATACGCAGTATTTT. It translates to CASSSGLAGETDTQYF.

The chain joins TRBV5-4 to TRBJ2-5; TRBD2 aligns across 13 bases. The CDR3 totals 14 residues. CDR1 is SGHNT, CDR2 YYREEE, per germline (reference sequence). With V trimmed by 7 bases and J by 2 bases, 2 bases remained unmatched. For the CDR3, the DNA is TGTGCCAGCGGGGGACTAGCGGGACAAGAGACCCAGTACTTC. Its translation: CASGGLAGQETQYF.

The V and J genes are TRBV7-9 and TRBJ2-3; D call uncertain. The CDR3 loop spans 12 amino acids. Germline assignment: CDR1 SEHNR and CDR2 FQNEAQ (reference sequence). Deletions cut 2 bases from V and 3 bases from J, with 3 bases between. CDR3 DNA: TGTGCCAGCAGCTTATTAACAGATACGCAGTATTTT. Its translation is CASSLLTDTQYF.

This rearrangement joins TRBV7-9 to TRBJ2-1, with 7 positions matching TRBD2. Germline CDR1 and CDR2: SEHNR and FQNEAQ (reference sequence). This CDR3 has 15 amino acids. V shed 8 bases, J shed 0 bases, and the junction held 7 bases outside the gene matches. CDR3 DNA: TGTGCCAGCTCCTCAGCGGGGAGCTCCTACAATGAGCAGTTCTTC. It specifies CASSSAGSSYNEQFF. The full variable domain, its missing parts supplied by reference TRBV7-9 and TRBJ2-1, is DTGVSQNPRHKITKRGQNVTFRCDPISEHNRLYWYRQTLGQGPEFLTYFQNEAQLEKSRLLSDRFSAERPKGSFSTLEIQRTEQGDSAMYLCASSSAGSSYNEQFFGPGTRLTVL.

This sequence joins TRBV11-2 and TRBJ2-1; D call uncertain. In germline, CDR1 is SGHAT, CDR2 FQNNGV. CDR3 size: 14 residues. The V gene lost 2 bases and the J gene lost 7 bases, with 12 bases spanning the gap. The CDR3 region is CASSLSRSRNEQFF. The CDR3 DNA reads TGTGCCAGCAGCTTAAGTAGGAGTAGAAATGAGCAGTTCTTC. Drawing the rest from reference TRBV11-2 and TRBJ2-1, the complete variable domain is EAGVAQSPRYKIIEKRQSVAFWCNPISGHATLYWYQQILGQGPKLLIQFQNNGVVDDSQLPKDRFSAERLKGVDSTLKIQPAKLEDSAVYLCASSLSRSRNEQFFGPGTRLTVL.

V and J are TRBV4-1 and TRBJ1-1; 9 bases are a match to TRBD1. Trimming at V came to 2 bases and at J to 5 bases, leaving 6 bases not matched to a gene. The CDR3 extends over 15 amino acids. The germline gives CDR1 MGHRA, CDR2 YSYEKL. CDR3 bases: TGCGCCAGCAGCCAATCGGGACAGGGAAAGACTGAAGCTTTCTTT. Protein sequence: CASSQSGQGKTEAFF.

This clone was counted a few times. V and J are TRBV29-1 and TRBJ2-7, with 8 bases matching TRBD2. J was trimmed by 6 bases and V by 8 bases; bases with no gene match: 9. Germline lookup yields CDR1 SQVTM and CDR2 ANQGSEA. The CDR3 sequence is 12 residues long. The CDR3 nucleotides are TGCAGCTTTTGGCGGGGGGAGGGCGAGCAGTACTTC. This gives the protein CSFWRGEGEQYF.

The chain links TRBV11-3 to TRBJ2-7; D not certain. The V gene's germline CDR1 is SGHNT and CDR2 YENEEA. V was trimmed by 1 base and J by 7 bases, leaving 11 bases between them. This CDR3 has 13 residues. For the CDR3, the DNA is TGTGCCAGCAGCTTAGCCCGCCGAGGAGAGCAGTACGTC. Protein: CASSLARRGEQYV.

The V and J genes are TRBV5-1 and TRBJ1-1; a possible D gene is TRBD1 (5 bases). Germline V lookup: CDR1 SGHRS, CDR2 YFSETQ. Trimming left V 4 bases short and J 9 bases short, with 16 bases between. The CDR3 is 13 residues long. The CDR3 sequence is CASSPEVRGQAFF. Here the CDR3 DNA reads TGCGCCAGCAGCCCAGAGGTTAGGGGCCAAGCTTTCTTT.

This chain links TRBV7-6 with TRBJ2-5; 7 bases fit TRBD1. Germline V CDR1 and CDR2: SGHVS, FNYEAQ. CDR3 length equals 14 residues. J lost 2 bases, V lost 5 bases, and 5 bases had no gene match. The DNA of the CDR3 is TGTGCCAGCAGCCTCGGGACAGCACAAGAGACCCAGTACTTC. Protein: CASSLGTAQETQYF.

The chain's CDR3 is CASRILAGGSNEQFF. As DNA, the CDR3 is TGTGCCAGCAGGATACTAGCGGGGGGTTCCAATGAGCAGTTCTTC. The chain recombines TRBV6-1 with TRBJ2-1; TRBD2 matches at 12 bases. Losses at the gene ends were 6 bases for V and 6 bases for J; bases not matched to a gene: 6. Germline values: CDR1 MNHNS, CDR2 SASEGT. The CDR3 is 15 amino acids.

This chain connects TRBV19 to TRBJ1-1, with D unclear. V was shortened by 6 bases and J by 2 bases, with 19 bases between the two germline ends. The CDR3 contains 16 residues. CDR1 and CDR2 (germline): LNHDA, SQIVND (reference sequence). DNA of the CDR3: TGTGCCAGTAGAGATCGGTACGTTGGGCCCAACACTGAAGCTTTCTTT. It is translated as CASRDRYVGPNTEAFF.

This clone was counted only a few times. This sequence joins TRBV4-1 and TRBJ2-3; tentative D call: TRBD2 (5 bases). Trimming removed 0 bases at V and 0 bases at J, with 10 bases between. In germline, CDR1 is MGHRA, CDR2 YSYEKL. The CDR3 length is 16 residues. DNA for the CDR3: TGCGCCAGCAGCCAAGATCGGCCGGGAAGCACAGATACGCAGTATTTT. This sequence encodes CASSQDRPGSTDTQYF.

This chain connects TRBV5-8 to TRBJ1-2, with unresolved D. Trimming took 4 bases from V and 1 from J, leaving 8 bases between them. Germline V lookup: CDR1 SGHTS, CDR2 YDEGEE. This CDR3 is built from 13 residues. The CDR3 bases are TGTGCCAGCAGCGGCCGATATAACTATGGCTACACCTTC. Amino acid sequence: CASSGRYNYGYTF.

The CDR3 DNA is TGTGCCAGCAGGGGGTCCACCGCCGGGAATACAATGCGGATGAACACTGAAGCTTTCTTT. Protein product: CASRGSTAGNTMRMNTEAFF. The J gene is TRBJ1-1, the V gene TRBV2; no clear D gene. Germline V CDR1 and CDR2: SNHLY, FYNNEI. Trimming shortened V by 6 bases and J by 0 bases, and 29 bases separated the two germline ends. The CDR3 has 20 residues.

This sequence joins TRBV5-5 and TRBJ2-4; D perhaps matches TRBD2 (5 bases). The CDR3 loop spans 14 amino acids. Germline CDR1 and CDR2: SGHKS and YYEKEE (reference sequence). V was clipped by 4 bases and J by 0 bases, with 8 bases between them. This CDR3 reads CASSPRVAKNIQYF. The CDR3 DNA reads TGTGCCAGCAGCCCGCGGGTAGCCAAAAACATTCAGTACTTC.

The chain recombines TRBV11-2 with TRBJ1-1; no definite D call. The germline gives CDR1 SGHAT, CDR2 FQNNGV. Trimming pared 5 bases from V and 2 bases from J, leaving 6 bases between. The CDR3 sequence is 12 residues long. DNA of the CDR3: TGTGCCAGCAGCCTCTTAAACACTGAAGCTTTCTTT. This translates into CASSLLNTEAFF.

This clone was observed a single time. V gene TRBV7-8 combines with J gene TRBJ2-5; 7 nucleotides agree with TRBD1. The J segment lost 11 bases and the V segment lost 2 bases, leaving 11 bases of the junction unmatched. The CDR3 is 14 residues long. CDR1 is SGHVS, CDR2 FQNEAQ, per germline. CDR3 in DNA: TGTGCCAGCAGCTTACATGGGACAGCCCTGTCTCAGTACTTC. Protein: CASSLHGTALSQYF.

V and J are TRBV6-4 and TRBJ1-5; D may be TRBD1 (6 bases). Germline CDR1 and CDR2: MRHNA and SNTAGT. Trimming took off 11 bases at V and 1 base at J, with 15 bases between the two ends. This CDR3 spans 14 amino acids. The CDR3 bases are TGTGCCGAGAAAAACAGGGAAAGCAATCAGCCCCAGCATTTT. Translation gives CAEKNRESNQPQHF.

The chain carries TRBV25-1 and TRBJ1-3, with D possibly matching TRBD1 (6 bases). The V end was cut by 3 bases, the J end by 1 base, with 13 bases between. Germline V gene sequence: CDR1 MGHDK, CDR2 SYGVNS. The CDR3 consists of 16 residues. Written as DNA, the CDR3 is TGTGCCAGCAGTGATAAACAGGGTTATTCTGGAAACACCATATATTTT. As protein: CASSDKQGYSGNTIYF. Based on the CDR3 plus reference TRBV25-1 and TRBJ1-3, the full variable domain is EADIYQTPRYLVIGTGKKITLECSQTMGHDKMYWYQQDPGMELHLIHYSYGVNSTEKGDLSSESTVSRIRTEHFPLTLESARPSHTSQYLCASSDKQGYSGNTIYFGEGSWLTVV.

The chain combines TRBV2 with TRBJ1-5, with D possibly TRBD1 on 6 matching bases. CDR1 and CDR2 (germline): SNHLY, FYNNEI. There are 13 residues in the CDR3. Trimming removed 8 bases from V and 7 bases from J, with 15 bases in between. CDR3 sequence (DNA): TGTGCCAGCGGGCAACAGGGCCAGCAGCCCCAGCATTTT. This codes for CASGQQGQQPQHF.

This clone has more than one count but fewer than ten. The genes are TRBV11-2 and TRBJ2-5; 8 bases line up with TRBD1. In germline, CDR1 is SGHAT, CDR2 FQNNGV. V trimming: 3 bases; J trimming: 5 bases; junction bases outside the gene matches: 14. The CDR3 runs to 17 residues. The CDR3: CASSFRGPFTPGETQYF. The DNA of the CDR3 is TGTGCCAGCAGCTTCAGGGGGCCGTTCACCCCAGGGGAGACCCAGTACTTC. Together with reference TRBV11-2 and TRBJ2-5, the CDR3 gives the full variable domain: EAGVAQSPRYKIIEKRQSVAFWCNPISGHATLYWYQQILGQGPKLLIQFQNNGVVDDSQLPKDRFSAERLKGVDSTLKIQPAKLEDSAVYLCASSFRGPFTPGETQYFGPGTRLLVL.